Listed here are 28 T cell receptor beta chains from one sample, sequenced in a study of cytomegalovirus exposure and HLA in healthy donors. Vbeta (60) and Jbeta (13) primers were used in the PCR. Clones were read by immunoSEQ multiplex PCR, and TCRdb kept only the in-frame ones, dropping some. The table has around 240,000 clones, 82% seen once; the top ten hold 4.5% to 6%. The specimen was PBMCs. The receptors here all came from a woman in her thirties or forties in good health and CMV-seropositive.

This CDR3 is CASSLEVGGYGYTF. The CDR3 DNA sequence: TGCGCCAGCAGCTTGGAGGTTGGCGGGTATGGCTACACCTTC. The chain employs TRBV5-1 and TRBJ1-2; D is ambiguous. Trimming took off 0 bases at V and 5 bases at J, with 11 bases between the two ends. There are 14 residues in the CDR3. The germline V gene has CDR1 SGHRS and CDR2 YFSETQ.

This clone was observed a single time. One end of the junction varies from germline; a read error may be responsible. The chain joins TRBV14 to TRBJ2-2; 7 bases match TRBD2. The germline gives CDR1 SGHDN, CDR2 FVKESK. This CDR3 is 15 amino acids long. Here the CDR3 DNA reads TGTGCCAGCAGCCGATGGGAGGGGAACACCGGGGAGCTGGTTTTT. This sequence encodes CASSRWEGNTGELVF.

This chain uses TRBV19 with TRBJ2-5, with 15 bases identical to TRBD2. This CDR3 is 18 amino acids long. Germline V gene data show CDR1 as LNHDA and CDR2 as SQIVND (reference sequence). The V and J ends lost 4 bases and 0 bases, in that order; junction bases with no gene match: 6. The CDR3 DNA reads TGTGCCAGTAGTACGGGACTAGCGGGGGGCTCGTACCAAGAGACCCAGTACTTC. It yields the protein CASSTGLAGGSYQETQYF.

V and J are TRBV4-3 and TRBJ1-2; no reliable D call. CDR3 size: 13 residues. Germline CDR1 is LGHNA and CDR2 is YSLEER. V was shortened by 3 bases and J by 7 bases, with 12 bases between the two germline ends. CDR3 protein: CASSHPSGLGYTF. The CDR3 DNA reads TGCGCCAGCAGCCATCCAAGTGGGCTTGGCTACACCTTC.

The J gene is TRBJ2-3, the V gene TRBV10-3; 7 nucleotides align to TRBD1. Germline CDR1 ENHRY, CDR2 SYGVKD. Trimming cost V 6 bases and J 2 bases; bases outside gene matches: 5. The CDR3 contains 14 residues. The CDR3 spells CAIRGGALTDTQYF. The CDR3, as DNA: TGTGCCATCAGAGGGGGCGCCCTCACAGATACGCAGTATTTT.

In its sample, this clone was seen once. The chain couples TRBV7-8 to TRBJ1-2, with 9 nucleotides matching TRBD1. The CDR3 contains 14 residues. V dropped 3 bases and J dropped 6; count of bases not matched to a gene: 5. CDR1 is SGHVS, CDR2 FQNEAQ, per germline. CDR3: CASSLARDRDGYTF. The CDR3 nucleotides are TGTGCCAGCAGCTTGGCCCGGGACAGGGATGGCTACACCTTC.

The chain links TRBV18 to TRBJ1-5; TRBD1 might be the D (6 bases). The CDR3 extends over 16 amino acids. CDR1 and CDR2 from the germline V gene are KGHSH and LQKENI. Between the trimmed V and J ends, which lost 4 bases and 0 bases, there was a span of 13 bases. For the CDR3, the DNA is TGTGCCAGCTCACGGGTGTCAGGGGATAGCAATCAGCCCCAGCATTTT. Its protein product is CASSRVSGDSNQPQHF.

This rearrangement joins TRBV7-8 to TRBJ2-7, with TRBD2 matching 11 bases. CDR1 and CDR2 from the germline V gene are SGHVS and FQNEAQ. V dropped 6 bases and J dropped 0; count of bases not matched to a gene: 4. The CDR3 runs 15 residues. CDR3 protein: CASSYGTSGSYEQYF. The CDR3, as DNA: TGTGCCAGCAGTTACGGGACTAGCGGCTCCTACGAGCAGTACTTC.

V usage is TRBV5-1 and J usage is TRBJ2-1, with 10 bases aligning to TRBD2. Losses at the gene ends were 4 bases for V and 9 bases for J; bases not matched to a gene: 10. Germline V lookup: CDR1 SGHRS, CDR2 YFSETQ. The CDR3 extends over 15 amino acids. The CDR3 spells CASSPVGLASSEQFF. CDR3 DNA sequence: TGCGCCAGCAGCCCCGTGGGACTAGCGTCGTCTGAGCAGTTCTTC.

V and J are TRBV18 and TRBJ1-1, with D possibly being TRBD1 (6 bases). CDR1 and CDR2 from the germline V gene are KGHSH and LQKENI. The CDR3 totals 13 residues. Trimming cost V 4 bases and J 8 bases, with 14 bases left between them. The CDR3 region is CASSRLDRLEAFF. The CDR3 nucleotides read TGTGCCAGCTCACGGCTGGACAGATTAGAAGCTTTCTTT.

V gene TRBV5-8 combines with J gene TRBJ2-5; D perhaps matches TRBD2 (6 bases). This CDR3 contains 11 residues. Trimming shortened V by 4 bases and J by 11 bases, and 12 bases separated the two germline ends. Germline V gene sequence: CDR1 SGHTS, CDR2 YDEGEE. The CDR3 nucleotides are TGTGCCAGCAGCACGTGGGGGGAGCAGTACTTC. Translation: CASSTWGEQYF. Complete variable domain (other parts from reference TRBV5-8 and TRBJ2-5): EAGVTQSPTHLIKTRGQQATLRCSPISGHTSVYWYQQALGLGLQFLLWYDEGEERNRGNFPPRFSGRQFPNYSSELNVNALELEDSALYLCASSTWGEQYFGPGTRLLVL.

Details on this clone: The same CDR3 also results from other DNA sequences found in this sample. The rearrangement links TRBV27 to TRBJ1-2, with 7 bases matching TRBD1. The CDR3 length is 13 residues. Germline loops: CDR1 MNHEY, CDR2 SMNVEV (reference sequence). The V and J ends lost 2 bases and 5 bases, in that order; junction bases with no gene match: 2. CDR3 DNA: TGTGCCAGCAGTTTAGACAGGGCGTATGGCTACACCTTC. It is translated as CASSLDRAYGYTF.

The chain carries TRBV5-5 and TRBJ2-2, with a possible D match to TRBD1 (5 bases). CDR3 length: 17 amino acids. Trimming took off 5 bases at V and 4 bases at J, with 21 bases between the two ends. Germline assignment: CDR1 SGHKS and CDR2 YYEKEE (reference sequence). The CDR3 DNA reads TGTGCCAGCAGTCTCCGTCTCCTGACAGACTTCACCGGGGAGCTGTTTTTT. It translates to CASSLRLLTDFTGELFF.

This clone was observed a single time. This chain connects TRBV4-3 to TRBJ1-2; 11 bases map to TRBD1. The CDR3 has 13 amino acids. Germline V lookup: CDR1 LGHNA, CDR2 YSLEER. V lost 4 bases, J lost 8 bases, and 3 bases stayed unmatched. Written as DNA, the CDR3 is TGCGCCAGCAGCCCGGACAGGGGGCTCGGCTACACCTTC. Protein sequence: CASSPDRGLGYTF.

The chain recombines TRBV27 with TRBJ1-1; D is possibly TRBD1 (6 bases). This CDR3 is built from 12 residues. V was trimmed by 3 bases and J by 4 bases, leaving 6 bases between them. Per the germline V gene, CDR1 is MNHEY and CDR2 is SMNVEV (reference sequence). This CDR3 is CASSFRGTEAFF. CDR3 sequence (DNA): TGTGCCAGCAGTTTCAGGGGCACTGAAGCTTTCTTT.

V is TRBV7-2 and J is TRBJ2-1; D is possibly TRBD2 (5 bases). This CDR3 region has 16 residues. Between the trimmed V and J ends, which lost 6 bases and 0 bases, there was a span of 15 bases. The germline V gene has CDR1 SGHTA and CDR2 FQGNSA. The CDR3 bases are TGTGCCAGCAGTTCAGGAGGCCAAGCCTCCTACAATGAGCAGTTCTTC. As protein: CASSSGGQASYNEQFF.

The chain has TRBV4-3 and TRBJ2-5, with 15 bases lining up with TRBD2. The germline gives CDR1 LGHNA, CDR2 YSLEER. The CDR3 is 17 residues long. V lost 4 bases to trimming and J lost 5 bases; unmatched junction nucleotides: 8. This chain's CDR3 is CASSPGLAGGGMETQYF. The CDR3 DNA reads as TGCGCCAGCAGCCCAGGACTAGCGGGAGGGGGGATGGAGACCCAGTACTTC.

The V call is TRBV5-6, the J call TRBJ2-7, with D possibly being TRBD2 (6 bases). Germline-derived CDR1 and CDR2 are SGHDT and YYEEEE. This CDR3 has 11 amino acids. V was clipped by 4 bases and J by 6 bases, with 8 bases between them. The CDR3 DNA reads TGTGCCAGCAGCGGGGGACTCGAGCAGTACTTC. Its protein product is CASSGGLEQYF.

This clone has only one observation. The rearrangement joins TRBV5-3 to TRBJ1-4; D gene ambiguous. TRBV5-3 is assigned to the ORF class and has an uncertain function. V lost 4 bases and J lost 5, with 15 bases in between. The CDR3 runs 15 residues. The CDR3 coding sequence is TGTGCCAGAAGCGTTCCGCTGAGGAACAATGAAAAACTGTTTTTT. It is translated as CARSVPLRNNEKLFF.

V and J are TRBV10-3 and TRBJ1-1; D ambiguous. Germline CDR1 and CDR2: ENHRY and SYGVKD. The CDR3 extends over 13 amino acids. Trimming removed 11 bases from V and 0 bases from J, with 13 bases in between. CDR3 residues: CASRGMMNTEAFF. The CDR3 nucleotides are TGTGCCTCAAGAGGGATGATGAACACTGAAGCTTTCTTT.

J is TRBJ2-1 and V is TRBV7-9; 8 bases are a match to TRBD2. The V segment lost 5 bases and the J segment 2 bases; nucleotides outside the gene matches: 5. This CDR3 is 15 amino acids long. Germline CDR1 and CDR2: SEHNR and FQNEAQ (reference sequence). The CDR3 protein is CASSRSGSPYNEQFF. The CDR3 DNA is TGTGCCAGCAGCCGGAGCGGGAGTCCCTACAATGAGCAGTTCTTC.

On this clone: The same CDR3 also results from other DNA sequences found in this sample. The chain has TRBV30 and TRBJ2-7, with D possibly TRBD1 on 6 matching bases. The CDR3 contains 12 residues. V lost 5 bases and J lost 0, with 8 bases in between. Germline V gives CDR1 GTSNPN, CDR2 SVGIG (reference sequence). In DNA, the CDR3 is TGTGCCTGGGGGGGCCTCTCCTACGAGCAGTACTTC. Encoded protein: CAWGGLSYEQYF.

The rearrangement joins TRBV6-1 to TRBJ2-5; TRBD1 might be the D (6 bases). CDR1 and CDR2 (germline): MNHNS, SASEGT. This CDR3 comprises 12 residues. V was shortened by 1 base and J by 14 bases, with 14 bases between the two germline ends. Here the CDR3 reads CASSEVPDRYYF. CDR3 nucleotides: TGTGCCAGCAGTGAAGTCCCCGACAGGTATTACTTC.

This chain connects TRBV27 to TRBJ1-2; a possible D gene is TRBD1 (5 bases). There are 14 residues in the CDR3. Trimming left V 4 bases short and J 2 bases short, with 11 bases between. Germline V gene data show CDR1 as MNHEY and CDR2 as SMNVEV (reference sequence). The CDR3 DNA reads as TGTGCCAGCAGTTCCCCCAGGGTGAACTATGGCTACACCTTC. Amino acids: CASSSPRVNYGYTF.

The V gene is TRBV21-1, the J gene TRBJ2-5; TRBD2 reflects the table's D call only, with no check against the DNA. TRBV21-1 has pseudogene status. The CDR3 spans 20 residues. The CDR3 coding sequence is TGTGCCAGCAGCAAAGTCGGTCGGTCCTCTAGGACTAGTAAAGGAGAGACCCAGTACTTC. Amino acid sequence: CASSKVGRSSRTSKGETQYF.

This sequence joins TRBV5-1 and TRBJ2-6, with 8 positions matching TRBD1. Germline V lookup: CDR1 SGHRS, CDR2 YFSETQ. This CDR3 comprises 16 residues. Trimming at V came to 3 bases and at J to 0 bases, leaving 2 bases not matched to a gene. CDR3 DNA: TGCGCCAGCAGCTGGGACAGGCGCTCTGGGGCCAACGTCCTGACTTTC. It translates to CASSWDRRSGANVLTF.

V usage is TRBV10-2 and J usage is TRBJ2-7; 7 nucleotides line up with TRBD1. Germline CDR1 reads WSHSY; CDR2 reads SAAADI. CDR3 size: 14 residues. J lost 3 bases, V lost 3 bases, and 5 bases had no gene match. The CDR3 sequence: CASSDRGTDYEQYF. In nucleotides, the CDR3 is TGCGCCAGCAGTGATCGTGGGACAGACTACGAGCAGTACTTC.

The chain carries TRBV30 and TRBJ1-5; D is undetermined. Trimming left V 3 bases short and J 5 bases short, with 11 bases between. Germline V gives CDR1 GTSNPN, CDR2 SVGIG (reference sequence). CDR3 length: 13 residues. Here the CDR3 DNA reads TGTGCCTGGAGAGAGGGATTTGATCAGCCCCAGCATTTT. Translating it yields CAWREGFDQPQHF.